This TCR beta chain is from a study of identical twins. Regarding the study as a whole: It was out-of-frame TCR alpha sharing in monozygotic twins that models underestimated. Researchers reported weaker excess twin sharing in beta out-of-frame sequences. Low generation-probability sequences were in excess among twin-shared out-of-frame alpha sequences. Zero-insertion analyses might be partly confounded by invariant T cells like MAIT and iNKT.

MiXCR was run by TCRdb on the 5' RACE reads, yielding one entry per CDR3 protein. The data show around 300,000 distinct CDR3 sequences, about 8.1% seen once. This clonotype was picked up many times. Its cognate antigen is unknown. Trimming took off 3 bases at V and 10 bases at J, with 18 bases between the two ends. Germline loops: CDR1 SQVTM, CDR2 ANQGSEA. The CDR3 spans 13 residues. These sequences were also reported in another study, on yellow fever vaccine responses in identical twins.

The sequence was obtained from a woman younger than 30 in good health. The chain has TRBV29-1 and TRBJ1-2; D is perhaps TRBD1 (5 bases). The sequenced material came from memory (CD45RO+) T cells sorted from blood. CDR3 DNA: TGCAGCGTTGACCGGCCGCAGGACACCTACTACACCTTC. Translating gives CSVDRPQDTYYTF. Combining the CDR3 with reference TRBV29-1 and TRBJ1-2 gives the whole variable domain SAVISQKPSRDICQRGTSLTIQCQVDSQVTMMFWYRQQPGQSLTLIATANQGSEATYESGFVIDKFPISRPNLTFSTLTVSNMSPEDSSIYLCSVDRPQDTYYTFGSGTRLTVV.